Listed here are 19 T cell receptor beta chains from one sample, sequenced in a study of blood T cell repertoires in COVID-19. Sequenced by immunoSEQ multiplex PCR; TCRdb stores in-frame clones only, minus some. Of 200,000 to 300,000 clones listed, approximately 85% are singletons. Source material: peripheral blood. Receptors were obtained from a man aged 45-65 years with COVID-19, enrolled during active disease.

The V gene is TRBV19, the J gene TRBJ1-6; 9 bases fit TRBD1. V was pared by 9 bases and J by 7 bases, with 10 bases of the junction left unmatched. The CDR3 contains 15 residues. Germline CDR1 LNHDA, CDR2 SQIVND (reference sequence). CDR3 DNA: TGTGCCAGCCGGGAACCGGACAGGGGAAATTCACCCCTCCACTTT. Encoded protein: CASREPDRGNSPLHF. Full variable domain (remainder filled in from reference TRBV19 and TRBJ1-6): DGGITQSPKYLFRKEGQNVTLSCEQNLNHDAMYWYRQDPGQGLRLIYYSQIVNDFQKGDIAEGYSVSREKKESFPLTVTSAQKNPTAFYLCASREPDRGNSPLHFGNGTRLTVT.

V usage is TRBV11-2 and J usage is TRBJ1-1; weak D call: TRBD1 (6 bases). V gave up 5 bases and J gave up 5 bases, with 9 bases separating them. The CDR3 covers 12 residues. In germline, CDR1 is SGHAT, CDR2 FQNNGV. The CDR3: CASSHQGTEAFF. The CDR3 bases are TGTGCCAGCAGCCACCAGGGGACTGAAGCTTTCTTT.

J is TRBJ1-4 and V is TRBV3-1 (or the pseudogene TRBV3-2); D gene uncertain. The CDR3 totals 16 residues. With 1 base removed from V and 3 bases from J, the gap between germline ends came to 12 bases. Germline CDR1 reads LGHDT; CDR2 reads YNNKEL (reference sequence). The CDR3, as DNA: TGTGCCAGCAGCCAAGTACTACTTGGATCTAATGAAAAACTGTTTTTT. It yields the protein CASSQVLLGSNEKLFF.

This clone was recorded only once. The chain links TRBV20-1 to TRBJ2-1; TRBD2 might be the D (5 bases). Trimming stripped 6 bases from V and 6 bases from J, with 6 bases between. Germline CDR1 is DFQATT and CDR2 is SNEGSKA (reference sequence). The CDR3 consists of 10 residues. Here the CDR3 DNA reads TGCAGTGCGGCGGGCAATGAGCAGTTCTTC. Translation: CSAAGNEQFF.

The rearrangement joins TRBV5-1 to TRBJ2-4, with a tentative D call TRBD2 (6 bases). Germline lookup yields CDR1 SGHRS and CDR2 YFSETQ. This CDR3 region has 16 residues. Deletions cut 6 bases from V and 0 bases from J, with 16 bases between. The CDR3 DNA reads as TGCGCCAGCAAGAGGGCGGGGTTACTAGCCAAAAACATTCAGTACTTC. Translation gives CASKRAGLLAKNIQYF.

The CDR3 nucleotides are TGTGCCAGTAGTTGGACTGCATATGGCTACACCTTC. Its translation is CASSWTAYGYTF. The chain couples TRBV19 to TRBJ1-2, with D unclear. This CDR3 has 12 amino acids. The germline V gene encodes CDR1 LNHDA and CDR2 SQIVND (reference sequence). V was cut by 5 bases and J by 5 bases, with 9 bases left in between.

V and J are TRBV28 and TRBJ1-5, with TRBD1 identical over 7 bases. The CDR3 has 16 amino acids. J was trimmed by 6 bases and V by 3 bases; bases with no gene match: 11. CDR1 and CDR2 from the germline V gene are MDHEN and SYDVKM. The CDR3 loop is CASSFRAPGGAQPQHF. The CDR3 nucleotides read TGTGCCAGCAGTTTTCGGGCGCCAGGGGGAGCTCAGCCCCAGCATTTT.

This clone was seen more than once but under ten times. The chain uses TRBV7-9 and TRBJ2-7; 7 bases fit TRBD2. The CDR3 totals 11 residues. Germline lookup yields CDR1 SEHNR and CDR2 FQNEAQ (reference sequence). The J segment lost 4 bases and the V segment lost 7 bases, leaving 1 base of the junction unmatched. CDR3 sequence: CASMGGYEQYF. For the CDR3, the DNA is TGTGCCAGCATGGGAGGGTACGAGCAGTACTTC. The full variable domain, completed using reference TRBV7-9 and TRBJ2-7, is DTGVSQNPRHKITKRGQNVTFRCDPISEHNRLYWYRQTLGQGPEFLTYFQNEAQLEKSRLLSDRFSAERPKGSFSTLEIQRTEQGDSAMYLCASMGGYEQYFGPGTRLTVT.

This clone was detected only once. The chain uses TRBV5-1 and TRBJ2-2, with 10 bases lining up with TRBD2. Germline CDR1 is SGHRS and CDR2 is YFSETQ. Trimming removed 4 bases from V and 7 bases from J; junction bases left unmatched: 7. The CDR3 has 15 amino acids. This CDR3 reads CASSGLAAYDGELFF. In DNA form, the CDR3 reads TGCGCCAGCAGCGGACTAGCGGCGTATGACGGGGAGCTGTTTTTT.

The V and J genes are TRBV12-3 or TRBV12-4 and TRBJ2-3, with 9 bases that match TRBD2. J lost 9 bases, V lost 6 bases, and 4 bases had no gene match. CDR3 size: 12 residues. CDR3 residues: CASSPSGETQYF. The CDR3 DNA is TGTGCCAGCAGCCCTAGCGGGGAAACGCAGTATTTT.

This rearrangement joins TRBV9 to TRBJ1-6, with a possible D match to TRBD1 (5 bases). V was trimmed by 0 bases and J by 7 bases, leaving 11 bases between them. This CDR3 is 15 amino acids long. Germline CDR1 and CDR2: SGDLS and YYNGEE. The CDR3 coding sequence is TGTGCCAGCAGCGTAGGGGGGGATGGGAATTCACCCCTCCACTTT. Translating gives CASSVGGDGNSPLHF.

V is TRBV6-6 and J is TRBJ1-1; D gene ambiguous. Trimming took 4 bases from V and 1 from J, leaving 7 bases between them. CDR1 MNHNY and CDR2 SVGAGI come from the germline V gene (reference sequence). The CDR3 extends over 13 amino acids. The DNA of the CDR3 is TGTGCCAGCAGTTTTGAGGCGAACACTGAAGCTTTCTTT. It yields the protein CASSFEANTEAFF.

V gene TRBV5-6 combines with J gene TRBJ1-2; D gene uncertain. Trimming cost V 4 bases and J 1 base, with 11 bases left between them. The germline V gene has CDR1 SGHDT and CDR2 YYEEEE. The CDR3 runs to 14 residues. CDR3 bases: TGTGCCAGCAGCCCCGTCAGCGTTAACTATGGCTACACCTTC. It specifies CASSPVSVNYGYTF.

The chain links TRBV5-6 to TRBJ2-2; D is unclear. The CDR3 covers 13 residues. Germline V CDR1 and CDR2: SGHDT, YYEEEE. V was trimmed by 4 bases and J by 6 bases, leaving 10 bases between them. CDR3 bases: TGTGCCAGCAGCAGAGCAGAGGCCGGGGAGCTGTTTTTT. It specifies CASSRAEAGELFF.

The rearrangement joins TRBV6-5 to TRBJ1-4, with TRBD1 as a possible D gene (5 bases). The CDR3 runs to 14 residues. V gave up 8 bases and J gave up 0 bases, with 10 bases separating them. Germline V gene lookup returns CDR1 MNHEY and CDR2 SVGAGI. CDR3 sequence: CASDSGATNEKLFF. The CDR3 coding sequence is TGTGCCAGCGATTCGGGGGCAACTAATGAAAAACTGTTTTTT.

This clone was seen just once. V gene TRBV6-7 combines with J gene TRBJ1-6; TRBD1 agrees at 10 bases. Being an ORF, TRBV6-7 has a function that is uncertain. The CDR3 has 17 residues. The V gene end was trimmed by 0 bases and the J gene end by 3 bases; junction bases not matched to a gene: 2. The CDR3 DNA reads as TGTGCCAGCAGTTACTCGGGACAGGGGTACTATAATTCACCCCTCCACTTT. It translates to CASSYSGQGYYNSPLHF.

This clone was seen only a few times. The genes are TRBV7-9 and TRBJ2-7, with D perhaps TRBD1 (6 bases). Germline loops: CDR1 SEHNR, CDR2 FQNEAQ (reference sequence). Deletions cut 1 base from V and 6 bases from J, with 7 bases between. CDR3 length: 12 amino acids. DNA of the CDR3: TGTGCCAGCAGCTTAGGACAGGCCGAGCAGTACTTC. It yields the protein CASSLGQAEQYF. The full variable domain, in which reference TRBV7-9 and TRBJ2-7 provide the parts outside the CDR3, is DTGVSQNPRHKITKRGQNVTFRCDPISEHNRLYWYRQTLGQGPEFLTYFQNEAQLEKSRLLSDRFSAERPKGSFSTLEIQRTEQGDSAMYLCASSLGQAEQYFGPGTRLTVT.

The V and J genes are TRBV20-1 and TRBJ2-7; weak D call: TRBD2 (5 bases). In germline, CDR1 is DFQATT, CDR2 SNEGSKA (reference sequence). The CDR3 extends over 15 amino acids. V was pared by 3 bases and J by 5 bases, with 20 bases between. CDR3 residues: CSASALGVPLHEQYF. CDR3 bases: TGCAGTGCTAGTGCACTCGGGGTCCCATTGCACGAGCAGTACTTC.

CDR3 sequence reads: CASSPHDGGEQYF. The DNA for the CDR3 is TGTGCCAGCAGCCCCCATGACGGCGGCGAGCAGTACTTC. The J gene is TRBJ2-7, the V gene TRBV11-3; no definite D call. Germline CDR1 is SGHNT and CDR2 is YENEEA. With 5 bases removed from V and 6 bases from J, the gap between germline ends came to 14 bases. The CDR3 covers 13 residues.